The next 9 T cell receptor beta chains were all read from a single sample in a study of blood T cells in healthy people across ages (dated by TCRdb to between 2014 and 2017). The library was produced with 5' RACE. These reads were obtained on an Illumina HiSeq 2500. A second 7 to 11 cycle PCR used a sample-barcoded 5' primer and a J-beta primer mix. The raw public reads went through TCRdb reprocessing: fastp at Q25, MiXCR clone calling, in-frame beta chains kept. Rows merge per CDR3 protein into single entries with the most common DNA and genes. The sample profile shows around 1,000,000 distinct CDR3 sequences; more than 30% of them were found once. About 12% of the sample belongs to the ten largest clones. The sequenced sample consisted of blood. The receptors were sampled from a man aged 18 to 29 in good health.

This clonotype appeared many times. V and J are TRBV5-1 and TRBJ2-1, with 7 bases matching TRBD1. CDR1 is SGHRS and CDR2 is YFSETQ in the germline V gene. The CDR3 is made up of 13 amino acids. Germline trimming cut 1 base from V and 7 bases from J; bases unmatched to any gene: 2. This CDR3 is CASSLTGVNEQFF. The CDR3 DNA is TGCGCCAGCAGCTTGACAGGGGTGAATGAGCAGTTCTTC.

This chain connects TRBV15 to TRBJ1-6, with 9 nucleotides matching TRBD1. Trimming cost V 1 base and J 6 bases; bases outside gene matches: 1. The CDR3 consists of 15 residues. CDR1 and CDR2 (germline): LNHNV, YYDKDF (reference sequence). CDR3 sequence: CATSRAGQGNSPLHF. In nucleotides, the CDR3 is TGTGCCACCAGCAGAGCGGGACAGGGTAATTCACCCCTCCACTTT. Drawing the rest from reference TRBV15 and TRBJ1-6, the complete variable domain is DAMVIQNPRYQVTQFGKPVTLSCSQTLNHNVMYWYQQKSSQAPKLLFHYYDKDFNNEADTPDNFQSRRPNTSFCFLDIRSPGLGDTAMYLCATSRAGQGNSPLHFGNGTRLTVT.

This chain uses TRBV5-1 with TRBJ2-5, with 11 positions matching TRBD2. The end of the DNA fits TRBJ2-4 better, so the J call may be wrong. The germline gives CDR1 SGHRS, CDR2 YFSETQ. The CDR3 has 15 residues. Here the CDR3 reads CASSPVAGGLDIQYF. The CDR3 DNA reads TGCGCCAGCAGCCCCGTAGCGGGGGGGCTGGACATTCAGTACTTC.

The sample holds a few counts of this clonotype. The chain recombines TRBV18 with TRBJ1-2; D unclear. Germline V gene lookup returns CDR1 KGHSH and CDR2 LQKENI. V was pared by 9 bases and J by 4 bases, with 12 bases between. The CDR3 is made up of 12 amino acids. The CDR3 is CASAGATYGYTF. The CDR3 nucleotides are TGTGCCAGTGCGGGAGCCACCTATGGCTACACCTTC.

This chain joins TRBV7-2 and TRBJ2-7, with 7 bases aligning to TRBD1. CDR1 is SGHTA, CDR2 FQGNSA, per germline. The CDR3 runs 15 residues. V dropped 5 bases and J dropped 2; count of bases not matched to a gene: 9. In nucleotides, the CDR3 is TGTGCCAGCAGCCGAGGACAGGAGAAGGCCTACGAGCAGTACTTC. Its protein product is CASSRGQEKAYEQYF.

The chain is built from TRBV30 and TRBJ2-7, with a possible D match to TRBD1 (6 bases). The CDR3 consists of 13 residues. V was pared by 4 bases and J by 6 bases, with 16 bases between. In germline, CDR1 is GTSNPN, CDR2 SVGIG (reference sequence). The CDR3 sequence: CAWNQDRVSEQYF. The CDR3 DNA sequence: TGTGCCTGGAACCAGGACAGAGTTTCCGAGCAGTACTTC.

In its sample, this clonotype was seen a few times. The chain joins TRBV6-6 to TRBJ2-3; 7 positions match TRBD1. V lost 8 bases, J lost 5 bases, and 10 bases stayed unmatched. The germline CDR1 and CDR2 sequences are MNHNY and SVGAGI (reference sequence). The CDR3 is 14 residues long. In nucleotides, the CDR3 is TGTGCCAGCGGGGGCCGACAGGGCAGAGATACGCAGTATTTT. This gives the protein CASGGRQGRDTQYF.

The CDR3 loop is CSARDPTSNYGYTF. The CDR3 DNA follows: TGCAGTGCTAGAGACCCTACAAGCAACTATGGCTACACCTTC. The J gene is TRBJ1-2, the V gene TRBV20-1; D remains ambiguous. Deletions cut 0 bases from V and 2 bases from J, with 10 bases between. Germline V CDR1 and CDR2: DFQATT, SNEGSKA (reference sequence). The CDR3 is 14 amino acids.

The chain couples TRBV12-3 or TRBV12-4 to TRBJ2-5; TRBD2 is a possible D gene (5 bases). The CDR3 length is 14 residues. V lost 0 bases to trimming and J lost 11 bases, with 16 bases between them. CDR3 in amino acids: CASSLAHSDSEQYF. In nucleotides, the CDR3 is TGTGCCAGCAGTTTAGCGCATTCGGACTCAGAGCAGTACTTC.